The 2 T cell receptor beta chains in this list originate from one sample, sequenced in a study of blood T cell repertoires in COVID-19. Profiling relied on immunoSEQ multiplex PCR, and the TCRdb table lists in-frame clones only, not all of them. The data contain 250,000 to 350,000 clones, 75% to 90% of them singletons. The sequenced material came from peripheral blood. Every receptor here comes from a woman between 45 and 65 years old with COVID-19, enrolled during active disease.

This clone was found many times. This chain links TRBV11-2 with TRBJ2-2; the match to TRBD2 covers 7 bases. The germline V gene encodes CDR1 SGHAT and CDR2 FQNNGV. This CDR3 has 18 amino acids. After removal of 7 bases from V and 0 bases from J, the junction contained 14 bases not matched to a gene. CDR3 in amino acids: CASTLLAVGGANTGELFF. The CDR3 DNA reads as TGTGCCAGCACCTTGTTGGCGGTGGGAGGGGCGAACACCGGGGAGCTGTTTTTT.

V usage is TRBV11-3 and J usage is TRBJ2-2; 7 bases agree with TRBD1. Trimming took 0 bases from V and 7 from J; bases not matched to a gene: 5. Germline CDR1 is SGHNT and CDR2 is YENEEA. This CDR3 is 15 amino acids long. CDR3 in amino acids: CASSLERGGGGELFF. Written as DNA, the CDR3 is TGTGCCAGCAGCTTAGAACGAGGGGGCGGCGGGGAGCTGTTTTTT.